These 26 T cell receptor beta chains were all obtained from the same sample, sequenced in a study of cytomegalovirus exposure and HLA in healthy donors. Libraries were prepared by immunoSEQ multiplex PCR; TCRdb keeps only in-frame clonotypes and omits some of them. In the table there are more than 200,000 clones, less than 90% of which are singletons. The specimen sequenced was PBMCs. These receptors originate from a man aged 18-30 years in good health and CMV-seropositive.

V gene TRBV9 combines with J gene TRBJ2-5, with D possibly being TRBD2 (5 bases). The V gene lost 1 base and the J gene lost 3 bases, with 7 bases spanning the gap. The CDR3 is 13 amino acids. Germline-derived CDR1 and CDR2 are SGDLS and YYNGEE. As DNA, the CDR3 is TGTGCCAGCAGCGTATCCGGGGAAGAGACCCAGTACTTC. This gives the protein CASSVSGEETQYF.

The CDR3 bases are TGCAGCGCCATTGATCCTCAAGGGCCCCAGCATTTT. Protein: CSAIDPQGPQHF. This chain uses TRBV29-1 with TRBJ1-5, with D hard to call. V was pared by 7 bases and J by 9 bases, with 16 bases between. This CDR3 is built from 12 residues. Germline CDR1 is SQVTM and CDR2 is ANQGSEA.

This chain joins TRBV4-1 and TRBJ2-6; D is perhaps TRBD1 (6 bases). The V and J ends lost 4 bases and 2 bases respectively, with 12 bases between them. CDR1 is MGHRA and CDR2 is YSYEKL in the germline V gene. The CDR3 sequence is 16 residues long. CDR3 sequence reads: CASSRTQGPGANVLTF. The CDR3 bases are TGCGCCAGCAGCCGCACCCAGGGGCCTGGGGCCAACGTCCTGACTTTC.

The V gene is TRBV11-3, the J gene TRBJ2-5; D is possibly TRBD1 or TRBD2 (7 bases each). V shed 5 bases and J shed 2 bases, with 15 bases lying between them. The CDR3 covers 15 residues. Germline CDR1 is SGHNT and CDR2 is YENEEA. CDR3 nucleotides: TGTGCCAGCAGCCCCAGGGGGGGTGGACAAGAGACCCAGTACTTC. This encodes CASSPRGGGQETQYF.

As DNA, the CDR3 is TGTGCCAGCACCGACGCCGGGGAGCTGTTTTTT. Its protein product is CASTDAGELFF. J is TRBJ2-2 and V is TRBV6-6; D is undetermined. Germline loops: CDR1 MNHNY, CDR2 SVGAGI (reference sequence). CDR3 length equals 11 residues. Trimming cost V 7 bases and J 6 bases, with 6 bases left between them.

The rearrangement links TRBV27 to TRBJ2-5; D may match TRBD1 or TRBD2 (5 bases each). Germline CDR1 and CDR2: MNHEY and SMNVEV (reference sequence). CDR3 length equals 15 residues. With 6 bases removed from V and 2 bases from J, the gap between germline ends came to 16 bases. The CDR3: CASRGVGVYQETQYF. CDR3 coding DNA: TGTGCCAGCAGGGGGGTCGGAGTTTATCAAGAGACCCAGTACTTC.

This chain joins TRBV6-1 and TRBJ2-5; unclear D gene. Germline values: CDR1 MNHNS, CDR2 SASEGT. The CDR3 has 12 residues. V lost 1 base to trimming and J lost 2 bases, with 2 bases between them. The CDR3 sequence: CASSEVQETQYF. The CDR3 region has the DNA TGTGCCAGCAGTGAAGTGCAAGAGACCCAGTACTTC.

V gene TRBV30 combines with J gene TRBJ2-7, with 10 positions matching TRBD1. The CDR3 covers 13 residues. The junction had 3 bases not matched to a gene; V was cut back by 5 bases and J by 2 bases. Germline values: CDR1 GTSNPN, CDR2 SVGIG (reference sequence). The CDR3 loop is CAWGQGGPYEQYF. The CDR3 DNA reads TGTGCCTGGGGACAGGGGGGACCCTACGAGCAGTACTTC.

CDR3 DNA: TGTGCCAGCAGCTCTGATACAGGGGCTTTCACTGAAGCTTTCTTT. Translating it yields CASSSDTGAFTEAFF. The chain combines TRBV27 with TRBJ1-1; 7 bases are a match to TRBD1. Germline-derived CDR1 and CDR2 are MNHEY and SMNVEV (reference sequence). The CDR3 has 15 amino acids. J gave up 4 bases and V 6 bases, and 11 bases lay outside the gene matches.

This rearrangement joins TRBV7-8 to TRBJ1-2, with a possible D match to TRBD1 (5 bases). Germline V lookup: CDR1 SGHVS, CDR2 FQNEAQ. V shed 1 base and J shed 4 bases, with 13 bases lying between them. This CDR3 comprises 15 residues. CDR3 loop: CASSLGFFGGYGYTF. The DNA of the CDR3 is TGTGCCAGCAGCTTAGGGTTCTTCGGGGGCTATGGCTACACCTTC. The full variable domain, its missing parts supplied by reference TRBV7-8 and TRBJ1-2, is GAGVSQSPRYKVAKRGQDVALRCDPISGHVSLFWYQQALGQGPEFLTYFQNEAQLDKSGLPSDRFFAERPEGSVSTLKIQRTQQEDSAVYLCASSLGFFGGYGYTFGSGTRLTVV.

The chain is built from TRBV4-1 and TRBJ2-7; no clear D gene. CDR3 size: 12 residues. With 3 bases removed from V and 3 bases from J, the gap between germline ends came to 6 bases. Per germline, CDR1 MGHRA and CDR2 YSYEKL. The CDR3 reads CASSQLNYEQYF. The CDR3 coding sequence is TGCGCCAGCAGCCAGTTAAACTACGAGCAGTACTTC.

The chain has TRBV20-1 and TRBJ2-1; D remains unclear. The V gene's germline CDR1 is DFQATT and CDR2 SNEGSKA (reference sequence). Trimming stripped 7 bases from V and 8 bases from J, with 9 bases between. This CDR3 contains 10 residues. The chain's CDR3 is CSVRTDEQFF. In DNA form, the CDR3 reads TGCAGTGTGAGGACGGATGAGCAGTTCTTC.

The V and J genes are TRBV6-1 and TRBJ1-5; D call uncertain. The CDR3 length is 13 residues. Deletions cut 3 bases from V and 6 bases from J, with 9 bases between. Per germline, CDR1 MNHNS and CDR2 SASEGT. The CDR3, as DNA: TGTGCCAGCAGTGAGTTCTTAGTTCAGCCCCAGCATTTT. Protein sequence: CASSEFLVQPQHF.

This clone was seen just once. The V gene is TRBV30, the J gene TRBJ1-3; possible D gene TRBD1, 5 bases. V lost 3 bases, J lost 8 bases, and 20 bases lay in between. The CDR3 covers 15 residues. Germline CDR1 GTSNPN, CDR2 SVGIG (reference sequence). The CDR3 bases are TGTGCCTGGAGGGGCCCCGGGGGTGGTCGGGACACCATATATTTT. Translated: CAWRGPGGGRDTIYF.

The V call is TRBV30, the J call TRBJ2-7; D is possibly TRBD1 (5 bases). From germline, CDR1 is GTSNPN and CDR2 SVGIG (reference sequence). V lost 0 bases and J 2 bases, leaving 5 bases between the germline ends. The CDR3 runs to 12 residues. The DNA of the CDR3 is TGTGCCTGGAGTGTGACAGCCTACGAGCAGTACTTC. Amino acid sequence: CAWSVTAYEQYF.

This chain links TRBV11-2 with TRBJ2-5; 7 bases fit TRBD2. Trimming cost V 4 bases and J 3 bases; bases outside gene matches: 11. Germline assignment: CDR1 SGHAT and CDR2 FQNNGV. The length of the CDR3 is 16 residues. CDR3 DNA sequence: TGTGCCAGCAGCTCAGAGGGTCCTAGCGGTAAAGAGACCCAGTACTTC. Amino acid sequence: CASSSEGPSGKETQYF.

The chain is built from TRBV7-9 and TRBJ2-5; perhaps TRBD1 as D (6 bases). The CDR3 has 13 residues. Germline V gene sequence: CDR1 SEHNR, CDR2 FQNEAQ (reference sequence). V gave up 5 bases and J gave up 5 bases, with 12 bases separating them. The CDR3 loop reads CASSPGVRETQYF. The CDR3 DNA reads TGTGCCAGCAGCCCAGGGGTCAGGGAGACCCAGTACTTC.

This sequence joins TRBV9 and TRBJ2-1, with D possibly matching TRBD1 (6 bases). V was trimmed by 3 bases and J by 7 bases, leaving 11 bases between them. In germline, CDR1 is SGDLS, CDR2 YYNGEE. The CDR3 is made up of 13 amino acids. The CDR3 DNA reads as TGTGCCAGCAGCGCGGACAGACAAAATGAGCAGTTCTTC. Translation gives CASSADRQNEQFF.

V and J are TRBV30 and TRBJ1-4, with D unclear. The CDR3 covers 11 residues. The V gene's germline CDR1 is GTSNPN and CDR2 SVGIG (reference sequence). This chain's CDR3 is CAGEVMEKLFF. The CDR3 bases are TGTGCGGGCGAAGTGATGGAAAAACTGTTTTTT.

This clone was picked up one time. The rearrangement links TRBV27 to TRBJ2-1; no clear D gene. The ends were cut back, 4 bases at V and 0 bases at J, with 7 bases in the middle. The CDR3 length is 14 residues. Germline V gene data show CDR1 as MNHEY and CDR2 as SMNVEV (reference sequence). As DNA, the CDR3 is TGTGCCAGCAGTTCCCTAGACTCCTACAATGAGCAGTTCTTC. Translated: CASSSLDSYNEQFF.

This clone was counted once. CDR3 DNA sequence: TGTGCCAGCAGCCAGCCCCTAGCGGGAGGGCTGAATGAGCAGTTCTTC. This encodes CASSQPLAGGLNEQFF. The chain recombines TRBV5-4 with TRBJ2-1; the match to TRBD2 covers 12 bases. The CDR3 totals 16 residues. The ends lost 4 bases at V and 7 bases at J; junction bases unmatched: 9. Looked up from germline, CDR1 is SGHNT and CDR2 is YYREEE (reference sequence).

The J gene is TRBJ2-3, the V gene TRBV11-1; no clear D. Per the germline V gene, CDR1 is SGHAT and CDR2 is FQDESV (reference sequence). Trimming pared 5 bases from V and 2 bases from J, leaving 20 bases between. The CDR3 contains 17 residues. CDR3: CASSQDITGTATDTQYF. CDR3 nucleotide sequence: TGTGCCAGCAGCCAGGATATTACTGGCACAGCCACAGATACGCAGTATTTT.

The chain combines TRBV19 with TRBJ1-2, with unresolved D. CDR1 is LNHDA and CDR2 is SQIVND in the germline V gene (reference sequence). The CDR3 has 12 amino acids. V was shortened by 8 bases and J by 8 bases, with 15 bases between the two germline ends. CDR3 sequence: CASGTPGYGYTF. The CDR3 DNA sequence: TGTGCCAGTGGTACGCCCGGTTACGGCTACACCTTC. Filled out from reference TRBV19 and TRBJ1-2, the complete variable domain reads DGGITQSPKYLFRKEGQNVTLSCEQNLNHDAMYWYRQDPGQGLRLIYYSQIVNDFQKGDIAEGYSVSREKKESFPLTVTSAQKNPTAFYLCASGTPGYGYTFGSGTRLTVV.

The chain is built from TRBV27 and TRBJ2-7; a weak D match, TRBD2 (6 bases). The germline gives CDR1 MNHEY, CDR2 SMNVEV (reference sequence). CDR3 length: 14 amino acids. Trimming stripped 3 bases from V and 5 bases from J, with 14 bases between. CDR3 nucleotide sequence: TGTGCCAGCAGTTTGAAGGTTGCGGGAAACGAGCAGTACTTC. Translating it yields CASSLKVAGNEQYF.

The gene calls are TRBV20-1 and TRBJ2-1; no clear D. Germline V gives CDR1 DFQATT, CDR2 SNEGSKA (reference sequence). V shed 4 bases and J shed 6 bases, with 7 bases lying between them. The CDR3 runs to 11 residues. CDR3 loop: CSANRFNEQFF. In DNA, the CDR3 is TGCAGTGCTAATAGATTCAATGAGCAGTTCTTC.

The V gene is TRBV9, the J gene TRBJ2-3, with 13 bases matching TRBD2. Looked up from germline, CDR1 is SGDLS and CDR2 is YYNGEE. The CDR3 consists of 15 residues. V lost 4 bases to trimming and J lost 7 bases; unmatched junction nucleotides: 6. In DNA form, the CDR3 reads TGTGCCAGCAGCCCCAGGACTAGCGGGAGTCATACGCAGTATTTT. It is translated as CASSPRTSGSHTQYF.